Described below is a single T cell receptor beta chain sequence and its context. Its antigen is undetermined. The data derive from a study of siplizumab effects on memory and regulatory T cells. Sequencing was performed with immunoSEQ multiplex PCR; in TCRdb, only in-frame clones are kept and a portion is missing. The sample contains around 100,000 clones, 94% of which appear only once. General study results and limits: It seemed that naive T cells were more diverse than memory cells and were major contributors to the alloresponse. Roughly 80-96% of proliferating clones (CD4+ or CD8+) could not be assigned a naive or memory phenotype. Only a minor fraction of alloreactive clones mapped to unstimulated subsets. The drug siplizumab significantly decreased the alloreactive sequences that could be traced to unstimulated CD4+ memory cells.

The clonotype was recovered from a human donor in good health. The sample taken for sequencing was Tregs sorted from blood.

In nucleotides, the CDR3 is TGCGCCAGCAGCCGTGGCCAGGGAGGTTGGGACACTGAAGCTTTCTTT. Translating gives CASSRGQGGWDTEAFF. The rearrangement joins TRBV5-1 to TRBJ1-1; TRBD1 is a possible D gene (5 bases). In germline, CDR1 is SGHRS, CDR2 YFSETQ. The CDR3 contains 16 residues. Between the trimmed V and J ends, which lost 4 bases and 3 bases, there was a span of 19 bases.